The clone carrying this T cell receptor beta chain was counted at least ten times. Its specificity is unknown. Looked up from germline, CDR1 is LNHNV and CDR2 is YYDKDF (reference sequence). The CDR3 runs 13 residues. V lost 0 bases and J 4 bases, leaving 6 bases between the germline ends. These data originate in a study of blood T cells in healthy people across ages. General study findings and limits: Aged donors had fewer naive CD4+ cells and lower diversity than long-lived donors.

Each donor was a healthy Caucasian individual from Russia, aged roughly 6 to 90. Each donor's blood draw was roughly 10 milliliters of peripheral blood. For the second PCR, which ran for about 6 to 12 cycles, a sample-barcoded 5' primer and a J-beta primer mix were used. TCRdb re-called the 5' RACE reads through MiXCR, storing one row per CDR3 protein. The sample holds 1.8 million or so distinct CDR3 sequences; 39% are singletons and the top ten take 23%. The sequence was obtained from a human donor in good health. The chain is built from TRBV15 and TRBJ1-2, with D hard to call. The specimen was blood. The CDR3 here is CATSRDRGYGYTF. CDR3 bases: TGTGCCACCAGCAGAGATCGGGGCTATGGCTACACCTTC.